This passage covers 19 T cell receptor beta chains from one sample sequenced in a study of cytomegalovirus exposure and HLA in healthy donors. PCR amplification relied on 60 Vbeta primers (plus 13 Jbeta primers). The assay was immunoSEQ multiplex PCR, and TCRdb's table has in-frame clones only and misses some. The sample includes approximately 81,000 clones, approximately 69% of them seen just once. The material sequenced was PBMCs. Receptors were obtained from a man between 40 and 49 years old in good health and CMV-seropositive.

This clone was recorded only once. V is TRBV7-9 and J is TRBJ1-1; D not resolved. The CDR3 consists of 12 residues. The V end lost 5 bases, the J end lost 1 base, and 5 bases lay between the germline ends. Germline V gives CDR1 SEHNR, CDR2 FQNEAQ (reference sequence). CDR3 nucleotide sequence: TGTGCCAGCAGCCGACAGAACACTGAAGCTTTCTTT. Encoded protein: CASSRQNTEAFF.

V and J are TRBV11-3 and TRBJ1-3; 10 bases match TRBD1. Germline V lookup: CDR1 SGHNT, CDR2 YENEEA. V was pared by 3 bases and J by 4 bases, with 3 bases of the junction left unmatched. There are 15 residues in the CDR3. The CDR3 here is CASSLGQGTGNTIYF. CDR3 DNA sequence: TGTGCCAGCAGCTTGGGACAGGGGACGGGAAACACCATATATTTT.

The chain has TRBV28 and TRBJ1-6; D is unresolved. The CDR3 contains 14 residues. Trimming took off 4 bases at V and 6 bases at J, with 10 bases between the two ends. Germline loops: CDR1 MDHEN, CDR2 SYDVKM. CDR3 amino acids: CASSSPGVNSPLHF. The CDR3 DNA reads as TGTGCCAGCAGTTCCCCGGGAGTTAATTCACCCCTCCACTTT.

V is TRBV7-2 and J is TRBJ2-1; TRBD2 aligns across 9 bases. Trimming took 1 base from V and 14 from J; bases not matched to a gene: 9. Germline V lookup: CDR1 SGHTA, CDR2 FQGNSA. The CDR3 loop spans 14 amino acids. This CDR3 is CASSLVGAGGGEFF. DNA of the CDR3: TGTGCCAGCAGCTTAGTAGGTGCGGGAGGGGGAGAGTTCTTC.

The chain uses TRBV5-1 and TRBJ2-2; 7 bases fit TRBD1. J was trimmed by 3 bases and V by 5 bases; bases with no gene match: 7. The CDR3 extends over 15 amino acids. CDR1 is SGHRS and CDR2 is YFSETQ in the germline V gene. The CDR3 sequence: CASRRGGRDTGELFF. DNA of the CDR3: TGCGCCAGCAGACGAGGGGGCAGGGACACCGGGGAGCTGTTTTTT.

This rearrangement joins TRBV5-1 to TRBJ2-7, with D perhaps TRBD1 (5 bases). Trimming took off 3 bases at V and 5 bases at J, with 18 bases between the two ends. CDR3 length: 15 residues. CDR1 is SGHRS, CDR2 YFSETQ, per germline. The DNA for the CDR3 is TGCGCCAGCAGCTACCGGAACAGGACCAAGGACGAGCAGTACTTC. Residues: CASSYRNRTKDEQYF.

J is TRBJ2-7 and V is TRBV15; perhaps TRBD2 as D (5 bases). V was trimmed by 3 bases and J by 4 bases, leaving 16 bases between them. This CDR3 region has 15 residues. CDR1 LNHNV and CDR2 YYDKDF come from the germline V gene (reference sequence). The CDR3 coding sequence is TGTGCCACCAGCAGCCCCCGGGAAGATATTTACGAGCAGTACTTC. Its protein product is CATSSPREDIYEQYF.

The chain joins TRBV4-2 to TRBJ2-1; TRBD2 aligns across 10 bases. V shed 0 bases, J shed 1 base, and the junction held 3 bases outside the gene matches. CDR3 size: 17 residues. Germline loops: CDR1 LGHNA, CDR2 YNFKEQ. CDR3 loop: CASSQDRTSGSYNEQFF. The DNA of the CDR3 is TGTGCCAGCAGCCAAGATCGGACTAGCGGTTCCTACAATGAGCAGTTCTTC.

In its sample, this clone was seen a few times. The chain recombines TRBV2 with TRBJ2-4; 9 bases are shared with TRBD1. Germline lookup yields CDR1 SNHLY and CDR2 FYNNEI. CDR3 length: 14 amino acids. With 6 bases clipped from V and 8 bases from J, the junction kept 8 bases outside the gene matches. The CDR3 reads CASSSRDRADIQYF. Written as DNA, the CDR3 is TGTGCCAGCAGCTCCCGGGACAGGGCAGACATTCAGTACTTC.

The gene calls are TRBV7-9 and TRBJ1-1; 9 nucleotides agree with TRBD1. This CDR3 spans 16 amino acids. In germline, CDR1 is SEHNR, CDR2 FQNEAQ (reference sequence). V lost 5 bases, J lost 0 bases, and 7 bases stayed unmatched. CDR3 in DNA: TGTGCCAGCAGCCCGGGGACAGGGTTCATGAACACTGAAGCTTTCTTT. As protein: CASSPGTGFMNTEAFF.

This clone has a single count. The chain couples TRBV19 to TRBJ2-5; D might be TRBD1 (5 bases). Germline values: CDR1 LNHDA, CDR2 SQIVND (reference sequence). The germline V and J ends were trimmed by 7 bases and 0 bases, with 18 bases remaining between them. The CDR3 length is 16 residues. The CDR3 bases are TGTGCCAGTACGCCTAAGGGGCAGGCGTACCAAGAGACCCAGTACTTC. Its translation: CASTPKGQAYQETQYF.

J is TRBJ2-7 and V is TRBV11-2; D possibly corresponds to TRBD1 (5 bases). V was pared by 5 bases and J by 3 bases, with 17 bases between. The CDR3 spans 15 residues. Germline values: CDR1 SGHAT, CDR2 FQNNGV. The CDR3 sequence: CASSLRRQKNYEQYF. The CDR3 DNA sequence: TGTGCCAGCAGCCTCCGACGACAGAAAAACTACGAGCAGTACTTC.

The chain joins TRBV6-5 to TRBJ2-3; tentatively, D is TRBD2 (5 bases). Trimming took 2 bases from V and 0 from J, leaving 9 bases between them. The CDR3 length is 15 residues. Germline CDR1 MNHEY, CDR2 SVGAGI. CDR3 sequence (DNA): TGTGCCAGCAGTTACCTGGGCGGGAGCACAGATACGCAGTATTTT. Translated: CASSYLGGSTDTQYF.

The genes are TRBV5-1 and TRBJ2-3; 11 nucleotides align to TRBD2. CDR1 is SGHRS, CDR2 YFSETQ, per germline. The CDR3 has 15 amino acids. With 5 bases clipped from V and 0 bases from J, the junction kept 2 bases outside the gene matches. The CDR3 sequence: CASRLAGASTDTQYF. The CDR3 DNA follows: TGCGCCAGCAGACTAGCGGGGGCTAGCACAGATACGCAGTATTTT. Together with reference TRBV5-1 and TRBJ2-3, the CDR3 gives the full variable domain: KAGVTQTPRYLIKTRGQQVTLSCSPISGHRSVSWYQQTPGQGLQFLFEYFSETQRNKGNFPGRFSGRQFSNSRSEMNVSTLELGDSALYLCASRLAGASTDTQYFGPGTRLTVL.

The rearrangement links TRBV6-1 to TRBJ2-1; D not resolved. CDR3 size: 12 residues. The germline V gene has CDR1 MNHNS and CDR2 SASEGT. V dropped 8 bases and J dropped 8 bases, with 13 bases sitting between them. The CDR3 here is CASSERGYEQFF. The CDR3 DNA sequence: TGTGCCAGCTCCGAGAGAGGCTATGAGCAGTTCTTC.

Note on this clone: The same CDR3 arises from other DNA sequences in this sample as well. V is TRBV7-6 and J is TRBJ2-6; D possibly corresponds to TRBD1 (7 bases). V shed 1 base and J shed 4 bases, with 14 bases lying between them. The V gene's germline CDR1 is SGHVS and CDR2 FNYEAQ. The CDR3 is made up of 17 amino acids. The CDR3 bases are TGTGCCAGCAGCTTAGGACAGGGAGGCTCCGGGGCCAACGTCCTGACTTTC. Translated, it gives CASSLGQGGSGANVLTF.

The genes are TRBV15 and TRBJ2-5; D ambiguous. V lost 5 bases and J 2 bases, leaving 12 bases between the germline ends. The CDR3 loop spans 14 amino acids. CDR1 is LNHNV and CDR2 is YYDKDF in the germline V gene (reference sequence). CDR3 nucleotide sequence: TGTGCCACCAGCCCCCGCAATCTACAAGAGACCCAGTACTTC. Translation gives CATSPRNLQETQYF.

DNA of the CDR3: TGCGCCAGCAGCTTGGAAGGACTTACCACAGATACGCAGTATTTT. Translating it yields CASSLEGLTTDTQYF. The rearrangement joins TRBV5-1 to TRBJ2-3; D is perhaps TRBD2 (5 bases). Germline loops: CDR1 SGHRS, CDR2 YFSETQ. The CDR3 length is 15 residues. Trimming left V 0 bases short and J 2 bases short, with 10 bases between.

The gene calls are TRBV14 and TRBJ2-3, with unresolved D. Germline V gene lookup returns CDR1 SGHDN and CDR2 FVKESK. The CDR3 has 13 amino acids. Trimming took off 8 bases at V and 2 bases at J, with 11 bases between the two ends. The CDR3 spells CASADFSTDTQYF. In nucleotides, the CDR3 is TGTGCCAGCGCCGACTTTTCCACAGATACGCAGTATTTT.